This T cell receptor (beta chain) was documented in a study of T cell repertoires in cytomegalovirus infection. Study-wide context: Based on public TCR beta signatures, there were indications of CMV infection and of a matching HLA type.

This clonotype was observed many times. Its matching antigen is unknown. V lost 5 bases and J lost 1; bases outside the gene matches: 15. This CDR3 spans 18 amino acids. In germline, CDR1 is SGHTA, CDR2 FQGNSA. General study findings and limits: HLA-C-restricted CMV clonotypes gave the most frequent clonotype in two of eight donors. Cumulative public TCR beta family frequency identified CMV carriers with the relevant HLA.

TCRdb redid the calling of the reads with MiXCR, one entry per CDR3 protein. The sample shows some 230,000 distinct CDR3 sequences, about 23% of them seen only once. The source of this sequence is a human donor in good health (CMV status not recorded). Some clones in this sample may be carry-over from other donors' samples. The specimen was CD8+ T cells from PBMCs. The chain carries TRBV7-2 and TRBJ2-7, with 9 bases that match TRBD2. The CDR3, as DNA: TGTGCCAGCAGCCTCAACGCCGGGACTAGCTGGATTTCCTACGAGCAGTACTTC. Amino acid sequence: CASSLNAGTSWISYEQYF.